The rows below give T cell receptor beta chains drawn from one sample of a study of cytomegalovirus exposure and HLA in healthy donors. The assay was immunoSEQ multiplex PCR, and TCRdb's table has in-frame clones only and misses some. There are some 190,000 clones in the sample; around 86% occur only once, and 7.2% lies in the top ten. Specimen: PBMCs. Every receptor here comes from a man aged 25-45 years in good health and CMV-seropositive. Both conserved end residues are part of each CDR3. A D gene is named only where the DNA matches it firmly. The listing skips clone size in some rows; elsewhere it reads once, few, many or a size class.

abundance	d_gene	j_gene	v_gene	len	CDR3nt	CDR3aa
.	TRBD2	TRBJ2-5	TRBV6-5	16	TGTGCCAGCAGTTACTCGCGTCCCGGGGGGGCAGAGACCCAGTACTTC	CASSYSRPGGAETQYF
.	.	TRBJ2-7	TRBV10-1	15	TGCGCCAGCGATCCGGGACGAGACCGTACCTACGAGCAGTACTTC	CASDPGRDRTYEQYF
.	TRBD2	TRBJ2-1	TRBV9	15	TGTGCCAGCAGCGTAGAGGTGGCTAGCGGGGGGGAGCAGTTCTTC	CASSVEVASGGEQFF
.	TRBD1	TRBJ1-1	TRBV11-3	15	TGTGCCAGCAGGTACAATCGACAGGGGGGCACTGAAGCTTTCTTT	CASRYNRQGGTEAFF
once	.	TRBJ2-3	TRBV7-3	12	TGTGCCAGCAGCTTGGGGGATGATACGCAGTATTTT	CASSLGDDTQYF
.	.	TRBJ2-1	TRBV7-8	14	TGTGCCAGCTTTCGGTTCTCAGGGAATTATGAGCAGTTCTTC	CASFRFSGNYEQFF
.	.	TRBJ2-7	TRBV28	11	TGTGCCAGCAGTGTAATTAACGAGCAGTACTTC	CASSVINEQYF
.	.	TRBJ1-1	TRBV4-1	17	TGCGCCAGCAGCCAACTTGCGGCAGGGAGGTCTGTCACTGAAGCTTTCTTT	CASSQLAAGRSVTEAFF
few	TRBD2	TRBJ2-2	TRBV2	16	TGTGCCAGCAGGCAGCTAGCGGGGGGCGGGACCGGGGAGCTGTTTTTT	CASRQLAGGGTGELFF
.	.	TRBJ1-1	TRBV30	15	TGTGCCTGGTCGCTGGGAAGGGACATGAACACTGAAGCTTTCTTT	CAWSLGRDMNTEAFF
once	.	TRBJ1-5	TRBV27	14	TGTGCCAGCAGAACGGGGGGCGCGAATCAGCCCCAGCATTTT	CASRTGGANQPQHF
.	.	TRBJ1-1	TRBV13	11	TGTGCCAGCAGCCAGTACACTGAAGCTTTCTTT	CASSQYTEAFF
few	.	TRBJ2-2	TRBV9	15	TGTGCCAGCAGCCCTGGCACAGGGAACACCGGGGAGCTGTTTTTT	CASSPGTGNTGELFF
.	.	TRBJ1-6	TRBV7-9	14	TGTGCCAGCAGCCTGGAGGCAAACAATTCACCCCTCCACTTT	CASSLEANNSPLHF
.	.	TRBJ1-4	TRBV6-1	17	TGTGCCAGCAGTGAAGATTGGGGGCGCCTCTCTAATGAAAAACTGTTTTTT	CASSEDWGRLSNEKLFF
.	TRBD1	TRBJ1-1	TRBV5-1	13	TGCGCCAGCAGCTCAGACCACAGGGGAGAAGCTTTCTTT	CASSSDHRGEAFF
.	.	TRBJ2-7	TRBV4-1	16	TGCGCCAGCAGCCAAGCTTACCGGGCGGGACTCTACGAGCAGTACTTC	CASSQAYRAGLYEQYF
.	TRBD1	TRBJ1-5	TRBV15	16	TGTGCCACCAGCAGAGGTGGGCAGGGGGTTGGGCAGCCCCAGCATTTT	CATSRGGQGVGQPQHF
.	.	TRBJ2-7	TRBV7-9	13	TGTGCCAGCAGCCCACCTGTAGTGTACGAGCAGTACTTC	CASSPPVVYEQYF
.	.	TRBJ2-7	TRBV2	13	TGTGCCACCAGTCGGACGATGCTAGGGGCTTGGTACTTC	CATSRTMLGAWYF
few	.	TRBJ2-5	TRBV9	13	TGTGCCAGCAGCGTAGAGCGCGAAGAGACCCAGTACTTC	CASSVEREETQYF
.	.	TRBJ2-3	TRBV2	15	TGTGCCAGCAGTGACAGGGAAGGGGTCACAGATACGCAGTATTTT	CASSDREGVTDTQYF
.	.	TRBJ1-5	TRBV19	15	TGTGCCAGTAGTATAGATCGGACAGACAATCAGCCCCAGCATTTT	CASSIDRTDNQPQHF
.	.	TRBJ2-7	TRBV9	16	TGTGCCAGCAGCGTAGACTCGGGGGTTTCAACCTACGAGCAGTACTTC	CASSVDSGVSTYEQYF
.	.	TRBJ1-5	TRBV6-1	13	TGTGCCGTCGTCCCCGGGAGGGGTCAGCCCCAGCATTTT	CAVVPGRGQPQHF
.	.	TRBJ1-1	TRBV27	12	TGTGCCAGCAGACAGCTTAACACTGAAGCTTTCTTT	CASRQLNTEAFF
.	.	TRBJ2-4	TRBV11-2	14	TGTGCCAGCAGCTTAGGGGTTAGCGAAAACATTCAGTACTTC	CASSLGVSENIQYF
.	.	TRBJ1-5	TRBV27	15	TGTGCCAGCAGTCCCGGACAGACTAACAATCAGCCCCAGCATTTT	CASSPGQTNNQPQHF
.	.	TRBJ1-5	TRBV18	15	TGTGCCAGCTCCTACGTCCAGGGTCGCAATCAGCCCCAGCATTTT	CASSYVQGRNQPQHF
.	.	TRBJ1-6	TRBV15	14	TGTGCCACCAGCAGAGAGGCCGGTAATTCACCCCTCCACTTT	CATSREAGNSPLHF
.	.	TRBJ1-1	TRBV5-1	11	TGCGCCAGCAGCTTGAAGGACGAGGCTTTCTTT	CASSLKDEAFF
.	.	TRBJ1-4	TRBV25-1	15	TGTGCCAGCAGTAAAGGAAGCAGGGCAAATGAAAAACTGTTTTTT	CASSKGSRANEKLFF
.	.	TRBJ2-5	TRBV25-1	11	TGTGCCAGCAGTGTTGGAGAGACCCAGTACTTC	CASSVGETQYF
.	.	TRBJ1-4	TRBV18	15	TGTGCCAGCTCACAGCGAGACACGGGGCCCGAAAAACTGTTTTTT	CASSQRDTGPEKLFF
.	.	TRBJ2-7	TRBV7-6	17	TGTGCCAGCAGCGCTACTTACCGGGACAACAAAGGGTACGAGCAGTACTTC	CASSATYRDNKGYEQYF
once	.	TRBJ2-2	TRBV9	14	TGTGCCAGCAGCGTCGTACTAGCTCCCGGGGAGCTGTTTTTT	CASSVVLAPGELFF
few	TRBD2	TRBJ2-7	TRBV7-2	15	TGTGCCAGCAGCTTAGTCGAGCGGGGGACCTACGAGCAGTACTTC	CASSLVERGTYEQYF
once	.	TRBJ1-5	TRBV28	14	TGTGCCAGCAGTAGGGCCGGGGAAGATCAGCCCCAGCATTTT	CASSRAGEDQPQHF
.	TRBD1	TRBJ1-5	TRBV7-2	16	TGTGCCAGCAGCTTAGTTTGGACAGGGGGCGATCAGCCCCAGCATTTT	CASSLVWTGGDQPQHF
.	.	TRBJ1-1	TRBV6-5	13	TGTGCCAGCAGTCCTGGCCTGAACACTGAAGCTTTCTTT	CASSPGLNTEAFF
.	.	TRBJ2-5	TRBV4-2	12	TGTGCCAGCAGCCGGGATAGAGAGACCCAGTACTTC	CASSRDRETQYF
once	.	TRBJ1-5	TRBV7-2	15	TGTGCCAGCAGCCTACAGCTTGGAGGCAATCAGCCCCAGCATTTT	CASSLQLGGNQPQHF
.	TRBD2	TRBJ2-7	TRBV30	14	TGTGCCTGGGACCAAAGCGGGGGGGCCCAAGAGCAGTACTTC	CAWDQSGGAQEQYF
once	TRBD2	TRBJ2-3	TRBV5-1	18	TGCGCCAGCAGCTTAACGCAAATAGCGGGAGGGAGCACAGATACGCAGTATTTT	CASSLTQIAGGSTDTQYF